This T cell receptor (beta chain) emerged from a study of shared clonotypes between healthy human individuals. Study at large: The study used three CD4 naive, three CD4 memory, two CD8 naive and one CD8 memory plate per donor. Whole-study results and caveats: The study sampled only blood, and tissue repertoires likely differ. Rarefaction exposed incomplete sorted-subset sequencing despite large depth.

Germline CDR1 reads LGHNA; CDR2 reads YSLEER. Unmatched junction bases numbered 8, after V lost 0 bases and J lost 6 bases. The CDR3 consists of 16 residues. TCRdb's table, derived via immunoSEQ multiplex PCR, lists solely in-frame clones and lacks some. The data contain roughly 2,000,000 clones, roughly 93% of them singletons. This clone showed up just once. The antigen is not known. CD45RO negativity and positive selection for CCR7 defined naive CD8 cells, a population that excluded terminally differentiated effector memory CD45RA+ cells. Sequencing was carried out using naive CD8+ T cells from PBMCs. V gene TRBV4-3 combines with J gene TRBJ2-3; 8 bases agree with TRBD1. This clonotype originated in a young man in good health. Some clones in this sample may be carry-over from other donors' samples. The chain's CDR3 is CASSQDGGQGADTQYF. In DNA, the CDR3 is TGCGCCAGCAGCCAAGATGGAGGGCAGGGGGCCGATACGCAGTATTTT.